This T cell receptor beta chain came from a study of blood T cell repertoires in COVID-19. The overall study: Samples taken during acute and convalescent COVID-19 were collected in the United States, Italy and Spain. In each case, the material was cDNA or gDNA derived from T cells, B-cell-depleted T cells, or PBMCs.

This clone appeared a single time. Per the authors' pipeline: By means of reference gene primer amplification, nucleated cell counts were estimated. Assay used: immunoSEQ multiplex PCR; TCRdb lists only in-frame clones, some missing. D and trimming come from the DNA, and the V and J calls and clone size come from that table. Found here are roughly 300,000 clones, over 75% of them singletons; the top ten hold roughly 13%. In germline, CDR1 is MDHEN, CDR2 SYDVKM. With 5 bases clipped from V and 6 bases from J, the junction kept 12 bases outside the gene matches. CDR3 length equals 15 residues. The specimen was peripheral blood. This chain connects TRBV28 to TRBJ2-5, with TRBD2 identical over 7 bases. This receptor was taken from a human donor in a cohort sampled during active COVID-19. CDR3 sequence: CASSLWGRGRQTQYF. In DNA form, the CDR3 reads TGTGCCAGCAGTCTCTGGGGGAGGGGTAGACAGACCCAGTACTTC.